This T cell receptor (beta chain) was identified during a study of cytomegalovirus exposure and HLA in healthy donors. J lost 6 bases, V lost 4 bases, and 10 bases had no gene match. Germline V gene lookup returns CDR1 WSHSY and CDR2 SAAADI. The CDR3 loop spans 15 amino acids. Assay used: immunoSEQ multiplex PCR; TCRdb lists only in-frame clones, some missing. The sample shows around 190,000 clones, 86% of them seen only once. Findings and limits, study-wide: Three CMV-associated chains proved CMV antigen-specific in vitro. The dataset shows that most TCR sequences were rare, while some public TCRs occurred in many donors. Researchers counted roughly 160 TCR beta chains as cytomegalovirus-associated.

Notes on this clone: Its antigen remains unknown.

Sequencing was carried out using PBMCs. V usage is TRBV10-2 and J usage is TRBJ1-2; 8 bases agree with TRBD1. This clonotype was obtained from a young woman in good health and CMV-seronegative. The CDR3 protein is CASSVRTGRSDGYTF. The CDR3, as DNA: TGCGCCAGCAGTGTGCGGACAGGGCGGTCCGATGGCTACACCTTC.